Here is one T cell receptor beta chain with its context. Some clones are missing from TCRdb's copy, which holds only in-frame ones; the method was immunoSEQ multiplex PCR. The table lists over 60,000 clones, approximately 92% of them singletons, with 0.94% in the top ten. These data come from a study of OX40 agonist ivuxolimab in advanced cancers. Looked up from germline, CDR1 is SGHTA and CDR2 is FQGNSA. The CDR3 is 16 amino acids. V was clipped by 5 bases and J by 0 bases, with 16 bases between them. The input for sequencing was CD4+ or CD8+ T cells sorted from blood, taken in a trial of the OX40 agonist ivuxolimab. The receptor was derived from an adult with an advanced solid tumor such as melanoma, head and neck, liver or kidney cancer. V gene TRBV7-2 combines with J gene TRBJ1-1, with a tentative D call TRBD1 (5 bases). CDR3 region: CASSLPPGGLNTEAFF. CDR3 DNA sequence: TGTGCCAGCAGCCTCCCCCCCGGGGGGTTGAACACTGAAGCTTTCTTT.